This T cell receptor (beta chain) is drawn from a study of blood T cell repertoires in COVID-19. Study background: Spain, Italy and the United States supplied samples that represented acute and convalescent COVID-19.

Clones were read by immunoSEQ multiplex PCR, and TCRdb kept only the in-frame ones, dropping some. Among about 120,000 clones listed, roughly three quarters were seen once. This TCR was sampled from a human donor in a cohort sampled during active COVID-19. The source material was peripheral blood.

This CDR3 is CASSLEGPGKQYF. CDR3 sequence (DNA): TGTGCCAGCAGCTTGGAGGGTCCCGGGAAGCAGTACTTC. The chain combines TRBV11-3 with TRBJ2-7, with a possible D match to TRBD2 (6 bases). Trimming took off 3 bases at V and 8 bases at J, with 14 bases between the two ends. Germline loops: CDR1 SGHNT, CDR2 YENEEA. This CDR3 spans 13 amino acids. Variable domain in full (rest from reference TRBV11-3 and TRBJ2-7): EAGVVQSPRYKIIEKKQPVAFWCNPISGHNTLYWYLQNLGQGPELLIRYENEEAVDDSQLPKDRFSAERLKGVDSTLKIQPAELGDSAVYLCASSLEGPGKQYFGPGTRLTVT.